The 2 T cell receptor beta chains listed next were all sequenced from one sample in a study of blood T cell repertoires in COVID-19. Repertoires were generated with immunoSEQ multiplex PCR, while TCRdb's copy carries only in-frame clones and drops some. The sample lists 80,000 to 100,000 clones, about 89% occurring once. Sequenced: peripheral blood. Source of these receptors: a human donor with active COVID-19. The donor label of this sample is uncertain.

The rearrangement uses TRBV15 and TRBJ1-2, with D perhaps TRBD1 (5 bases). Germline CDR1 is LNHNV and CDR2 is YYDKDF (reference sequence). The CDR3 spans 14 residues. Trimming took off 0 bases at V and 3 bases at J, with 8 bases between the two ends. This chain's CDR3 is CATSRDREDYGYTF. In DNA, the CDR3 is TGTGCCACCAGCAGAGACAGGGAGGACTATGGCTACACCTTC.

The chain employs TRBV2 and TRBJ2-7; TRBD1 aligns across 7 bases. Per germline, CDR1 SNHLY and CDR2 FYNNEI. This CDR3 is 14 amino acids long. Losses at the gene ends were 7 bases for V and 5 bases for J; bases not matched to a gene: 11. The CDR3 DNA is TGTGCCAGCACCGACAGGGCATCTCCCCACGAGCAGTACTTC. Its protein product is CASTDRASPHEQYF.